This entry describes one T cell receptor beta chain. The antigen is undetermined. Sequencing was performed with immunoSEQ multiplex PCR; in TCRdb, only in-frame clones are kept and a portion is missing. The data show about 9,000 clones, roughly 88% seen once. This sample stems from a study of STAT3 mutations in large granular lymphocyte leukemia. Study results and limitations: In T-cell large granular lymphocyte leukemia, about half of patients showed multiple immunodominant subclonotypes.

The V gene lost 5 bases and the J gene lost 2 bases, with 14 bases spanning the gap. Germline V gene sequence: CDR1 SEHNR, CDR2 FQNEAQ (reference sequence). The CDR3 extends over 15 amino acids. Material for sequencing was peripheral blood mononuclear cells. The TCR originated in an elderly man with T-cell large granular lymphocyte leukemia. Some clones in this sample may be carry-over from other donors' samples. The chain couples TRBV7-9 to TRBJ2-3; D remains ambiguous. The CDR3 protein is CASSPKRRNTDTQYF. The DNA for the CDR3 is TGTGCCAGCAGCCCTAAAAGGCGCAACACAGATACGCAGTATTTT.